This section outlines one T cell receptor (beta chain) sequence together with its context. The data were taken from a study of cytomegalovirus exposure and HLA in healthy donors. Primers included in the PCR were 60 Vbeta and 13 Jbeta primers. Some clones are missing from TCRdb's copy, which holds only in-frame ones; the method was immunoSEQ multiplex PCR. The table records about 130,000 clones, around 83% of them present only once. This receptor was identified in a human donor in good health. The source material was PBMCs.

The CDR3 sequence is CATSRGSAGGSYEQYF. The CDR3 coding sequence is TGTGCCACCAGCAGAGGTTCGGCAGGGGGCTCCTACGAGCAGTACTTC. The gene calls are TRBV15 and TRBJ2-7; TRBD1 agrees at 7 bases. From germline, CDR1 is LNHNV and CDR2 YYDKDF (reference sequence). V was pared by 1 base and J by 0 bases, with 6 bases of the junction left unmatched. This CDR3 is built from 16 residues.